The T cell receptor (beta chain) described here comes from a study of blood T cells in healthy people across ages (dated by TCRdb to between 2015 and 2016). Some background on the complete study: In model experiments, roughly one uniquely barcoded TCR beta cDNA molecule per two T cells was captured by template switching. Using deep sequencing normalized with unique cDNA molecular identifiers, the study measured how TCR beta repertoire diversity changes with age. The donors were divided into four age groups: young (average roughly 17 years), middle-aged (about 39), aged (roughly 66) and long-lived (more than 75). Donors of different ages were randomly distributed across sequencing lanes to avoid experimental bias. The study analyzed two additional independent replicas of 1 million unique cDNA reads from the same blood draw for two donors, one aged 18 to 29 and one aged 80 or older. Paper-wide results and their limitations: Since profiling was done on bulk unsorted PBMCs, naive and antigen-experienced compartments could not be conclusively compared. Compared with the aged group, more naive CD4+ T cells, fewer expanded clones and increased TCR diversity were shown by the long-lived group, suggesting age selection. As age increased, observed TCR beta diversity per million T cells dropped in a roughly linear way, and a significant reduction was already evident by age 40. The CMV infection status of donors was not known, potentially confounding age-related changes in expanded clonotypes. Total diversity estimates from one million sequenced T cells were considered lower bounds and underestimates. A strong correlation was found between observed TCR beta diversity and the percentage of naive T cells measured by flow cytometry.

Receptor amplification or capture employed 5' RACE. TCRdb records Illumina HiSeq 2500 as the sequencer. A second PCR of roughly 7 to 11 cycles was performed with a sample-barcoded 5' primer and a J-beta primer mix. A template-switch 5' adaptor carrying 12 random nucleotides introduced a unique molecular identifier onto each TCR beta cDNA molecule. Each sample yielded at least 2.5 million CDR3-containing paired-end reads. The Mint cDNA synthesis kit, primed by a TRBC-specific oligonucleotide, was used to synthesize first-strand cDNA from all RNA. After uracil-DNA glycosylase treatment, a first 18-cycle PCR used universal primers M1SS and BC2_uni_R on all cDNA. Concerning the study's data processing: For normalization, 1 million high-quality reads, each with a distinct molecular identifier, were randomly selected from each sample. Reads with shared molecular identifiers were discarded instead of being binned into consensus sequences. CDR3 identification, clonotype clustering and error correction used MiTCR with a Q25 quality threshold and the strictest error-elimination algorithm. A nonparametric unseen species model with Euler transformation was used to estimate lower-bound total TCR beta diversity. TCRdb reprocessed the public reads (quality trimming at Q25 with fastp, clone calling with MiXCR) and kept in-frame beta chains. Records with the same CDR3 protein are collapsed into one entry carrying the most frequent genes and DNA. None of the V and J calls come from the authors' own analysis; TCRdb made them. The sample records 1,500,000 or so distinct CDR3 sequences, roughly 60% of which are singletons. Of the sample, about 6.3% is held by the ten largest clones.

A note on this clonotype: What antigen it recognizes has not been identified. Qualities for individual bases were not recorded, and no much larger clone is one base off.

Donors were 40 or so systemically healthy Caucasian individuals from Russia aged roughly 6 to 90 years. About 10 milliliters of peripheral blood were collected from each donor into EDTA-treated Vacutainer tubes. PBMCs were isolated by Ficoll-Paque density-gradient centrifugation, with at least 6.5 million obtained per sample. Trizol reagent was used to extract total RNA from PBMCs, with at least 5.5 micrograms per sample. For every donor, an aliquot of PBMCs went through flow cytometry to measure the percentages of naive CD45RAhigh/CD27high T cells. Cut back by 3 bases and 10 bases, the V and J ends lie 10 bases apart. Per the germline V gene (reference sequence), DFQATT is the CDR1 and SNEGSKA is the CDR2. Taken from cysteine to phenylalanine, the CDR3 has 11 residues. Left in the record is the CDR3 DNA by itself, 33 bases read in frame from the first base.

This TCR was sampled from a man aged 18 to 30 in good health. The sample taken for sequencing was blood. The sequence links TRBV20-1 to TRBJ2-1; no D gene call is confident. The DNA sequence reads TGCAGTGCTAGTGCAGCGCGGGAGCAGTTCTTC. Translation gives CSASAAREQFF.